The clone carrying this T cell receptor beta chain was observed many times. The target antigen is unknown. The data originate from a study of T cells in Graves' hyperthyroidism and ophthalmopathy. General study points: The model predicted ophthalmopathy a median roughly 6.3 months before onset.

RNA transcripts provided the source from which TCR beta CDR3 regions were amplified. The HTBI set primed first-round TCR CDR3 RT-PCR. TCRdb reprocessed the multiplex PCR reads with MiXCR, giving one entry per CDR3 protein. The table records under 400,000 distinct CDR3 sequences, about 15% of them present only once. V dropped 6 bases and J dropped 6 bases, with 9 bases sitting between them. The CDR3 sequence is 11 residues long. Germline values: CDR1 SGHNT, CDR2 YENEEA. Stability of Graves' hyperthyroidism was defined as absent ophthalmopathy progression within 18 months. Diagnostic assessment was based on clinical symptoms, serum thyroxine and TRAb, thyroid ultrasound and orbital computed tomography. PBMCs were collected from a roughly 10 ml volume of fresh peripheral blood.

The chain uses TRBV11-3 and TRBJ2-7, with a weak D call TRBD1 (6 bases). This clonotype was sampled from a woman aged 60-75 years with Graves' hyperthyroidism. Sequencing used blood. DNA of the CDR3: TGTGCCAGCAGAAAACAGGGCGAGCAGTACTTC. It is translated as CASRKQGEQYF.